The next 16 T cell receptor beta chains were all read from a single sample in a study of cytomegalovirus exposure and HLA in healthy donors. PCR was performed using 60 Vbeta and 13 Jbeta primers. The assay was immunoSEQ multiplex PCR, and TCRdb's table has in-frame clones only and misses some. The sample includes about 160,000 clones, roughly four fifths of them seen just once. Sequencing was done on a sample of PBMCs. The receptors stem from a woman in her thirties or forties in good health and CMV-seronegative.

The chain is built from TRBV11-2 and TRBJ2-7; 11 bases are a match to TRBD2. The CDR3 loop spans 14 amino acids. CDR1 is SGHAT and CDR2 is FQNNGV in the germline V gene. V lost 4 bases, J lost 7 bases, and 6 bases stayed unmatched. CDR3 nucleotides: TGTGCCAGCAGCTCGATAGGACTAGCGGGTGAGCAGTACTTC. This codes for CASSSIGLAGEQYF.

The chain recombines TRBV27 with TRBJ2-1, with TRBD1 matching 10 bases. After removal of 8 bases from V and 3 bases from J, the junction contained 10 bases not matched to a gene. Germline V gene data show CDR1 as MNHEY and CDR2 as SMNVEV (reference sequence). The CDR3 loop spans 16 amino acids. Written as DNA, the CDR3 is TGTGCCAGCGGATTTTTAAGGACAGGGGGCTACAATGAGCAGTTCTTC. It yields the protein CASGFLRTGGYNEQFF.

The gene calls are TRBV2 and TRBJ2-1; 9 bases map to TRBD2. This CDR3 has 18 amino acids. V gave up 3 bases and J gave up 3 bases; unmatched junction bases: 12. Germline assignment: CDR1 SNHLY and CDR2 FYNNEI. The DNA of the CDR3 is TGTGCCAGCAGTGATCCGACTAGCGGTCGTGGCGGCTACAATGAGCAGTTCTTC. Translated: CASSDPTSGRGGYNEQFF. Using reference TRBV2 and TRBJ2-1 for the parts outside the CDR3, the full variable domain is EPEVTQTPSHQVTQMGQEVILRCVPISNHLYFYWYRQILGQKVEFLVSFYNNEISEKSEIFDDQFSVERPDGSNFTLKIRSTKLEDSAMYFCASSDPTSGRGGYNEQFFGPGTRLTVL.

This chain uses TRBV5-6 with TRBJ1-1; a possible D gene is TRBD1 (5 bases). The CDR3 contains 17 residues. Trimming removed 4 bases at V and 0 bases at J, with 19 bases between. Germline CDR1 reads SGHDT; CDR2 reads YYEEEE. CDR3 sequence reads: CASSRRLSDTLNTEAFF. In DNA form, the CDR3 reads TGTGCCAGCAGCCGTCGGCTGTCGGACACCTTGAACACTGAAGCTTTCTTT.

The CDR3 loop is CASSQDSKQGAETQYF. The DNA for the CDR3 is TGTGCCAGCAGCCAAGACTCAAAGCAGGGGGCAGAGACCCAGTACTTC. The chain couples TRBV4-2 to TRBJ2-5; 8 bases line up with TRBD1. From germline, CDR1 is LGHNA and CDR2 YNFKEQ. V was pared by 0 bases and J by 4 bases, with 7 bases of the junction left unmatched. This CDR3 spans 16 amino acids.

The chain joins TRBV2 to TRBJ2-1; 7 nucleotides line up with TRBD1. The germline V gene has CDR1 SNHLY and CDR2 FYNNEI. CDR3 size: 14 residues. Trimming at V came to 7 bases and at J to 9 bases, leaving 12 bases not matched to a gene. CDR3 sequence (DNA): TGTGCCAGCACACCCGAAATCAGGGACAGTGAGCAGTTCTTC. This gives the protein CASTPEIRDSEQFF.

This sequence joins TRBV10-3 and TRBJ2-3, with 10 bases matching TRBD2. Trimming at V came to 6 bases and at J to 4 bases, leaving 1 base not matched to a gene. The CDR3 runs to 13 residues. CDR1 and CDR2 (germline): ENHRY, SYGVKD. CDR3 in DNA: TGTGCCATCAGCCTAGCGGGAGCAGATACGCAGTATTTT. Residues: CAISLAGADTQYF.

In this sample, this clone turned up once. The chain combines TRBV5-1 with TRBJ1-4; tentatively, D is TRBD1 (6 bases). V was cut by 5 bases and J by 4 bases, with 9 bases left in between. Germline V lookup: CDR1 SGHRS, CDR2 YFSETQ. The CDR3 is 13 residues long. CDR3 coding DNA: TGCGCCAGCAGGAGGGGGAGTAATGAAAAACTGTTTTTT. This translates into CASRRGSNEKLFF.

The CDR3 protein is CAWSVLGGPFYGYTF. The CDR3 DNA sequence: TGTGCCTGGAGTGTACTCGGCGGTCCTTTCTATGGCTACACCTTC. The gene calls are TRBV30 and TRBJ1-2, with D unresolved. CDR3 size: 15 residues. Germline-derived CDR1 and CDR2 are GTSNPN and SVGIG (reference sequence). The V end lost 0 bases, the J end lost 4 bases, and 15 bases lay between the germline ends.

Remarks on this clone: Other DNA sequences from this sample encode an identical CDR3 as well. The V gene is TRBV28, the J gene TRBJ2-7; 10 bases agree with TRBD2. CDR3 size: 16 residues. V lost 3 bases, J lost 2 bases, and 7 bases stayed unmatched. CDR1 and CDR2 from the germline V gene are MDHEN and SYDVKM. The CDR3 loop is CASSFLTSGATYEQYF. In nucleotides, the CDR3 is TGTGCCAGCAGTTTCCTTACTAGCGGGGCTACCTACGAGCAGTACTTC.

The rearrangement joins TRBV30 to TRBJ1-1; D is unclear. CDR3 length: 16 residues. The germline V and J ends were trimmed by 3 bases and 1 base, with 18 bases remaining between them. Per germline, CDR1 GTSNPN and CDR2 SVGIG (reference sequence). This CDR3 reads CAWRTIVGRGNTEAFF. CDR3 nucleotide sequence: TGTGCCTGGAGGACTATCGTCGGGCGGGGGAACACTGAAGCTTTCTTT.

V is TRBV6-1 and J is TRBJ2-2, with D tentatively TRBD1 (5 bases). The CDR3 contains 12 residues. With 6 bases removed from V and 7 bases from J, the gap between germline ends came to 9 bases. Germline CDR1 reads MNHNS; CDR2 reads SASEGT. The CDR3 DNA is TGTGCCAGCAGCCAGGGTGGCGGGGAGCTGTTTTTT. Its protein is CASSQGGGELFF.

V and J are TRBV10-3 and TRBJ2-1, with 13 bases aligning to TRBD2. With V trimmed by 8 bases and J by 8 bases, 3 bases remained unmatched. The CDR3 contains 13 residues. Germline CDR1 and CDR2: ENHRY and SYGVKD. The CDR3 DNA is TGTGCCATCGGACTAGCGGGAGCCCATGAGCAGTTCTTC. Its protein product is CAIGLAGAHEQFF.

This clone has a single count. This chain links TRBV25-1 with TRBJ2-3; D remains ambiguous. The V gene's germline CDR1 is MGHDK and CDR2 SYGVNS. Between the trimmed V and J ends, which lost 6 bases and 4 bases, there was a span of 8 bases. This CDR3 region has 12 residues. The CDR3 protein is CASSYTADTQYF. The CDR3 region has the DNA TGTGCCAGCAGCTATACCGCAGATACGCAGTATTTT. Using reference TRBV25-1 and TRBJ2-3 for the parts outside the CDR3, the full variable domain is EADIYQTPRYLVIGTGKKITLECSQTMGHDKMYWYQQDPGMELHLIHYSYGVNSTEKGDLSSESTVSRIRTEHFPLTLESARPSHTSQYLCASSYTADTQYFGPGTRLTVL.

This sequence joins TRBV29-1 and TRBJ2-1; TRBD2 matches 15 bases. This CDR3 comprises 16 residues. Germline assignment: CDR1 SQVTM and CDR2 ANQGSEA. V was pared by 2 bases and J by 8 bases, with 7 bases of the junction left unmatched. CDR3 nucleotide sequence: TGCAGCGTTGAATCGGGACTAGCGGGAGGCAGGGATGAGCAGTTCTTC. Translating it yields CSVESGLAGGRDEQFF.

The rearrangement joins TRBV28 to TRBJ1-1, with D tentatively TRBD1 (6 bases). The CDR3 has 13 amino acids. Germline loops: CDR1 MDHEN, CDR2 SYDVKM. V was cut by 6 bases and J by 9 bases, with 17 bases left in between. This CDR3 reads CASSSFGQNKAFF. As DNA, the CDR3 is TGTGCCAGCAGCTCCTTCGGACAGAATAAAGCTTTCTTT.